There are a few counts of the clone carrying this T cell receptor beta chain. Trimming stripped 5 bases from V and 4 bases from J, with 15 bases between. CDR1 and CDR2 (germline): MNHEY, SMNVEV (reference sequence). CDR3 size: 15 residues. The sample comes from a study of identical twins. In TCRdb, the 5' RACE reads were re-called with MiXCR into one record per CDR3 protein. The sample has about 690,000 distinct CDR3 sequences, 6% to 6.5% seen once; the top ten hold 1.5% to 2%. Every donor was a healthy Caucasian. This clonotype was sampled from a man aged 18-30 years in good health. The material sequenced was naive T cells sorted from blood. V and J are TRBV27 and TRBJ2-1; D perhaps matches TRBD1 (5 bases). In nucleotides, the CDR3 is TGTGCCAGCAGTCCGCAGGGCCCCCGATACAATGAGCAGTTCTTC. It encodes CASSPQGPRYNEQFF.